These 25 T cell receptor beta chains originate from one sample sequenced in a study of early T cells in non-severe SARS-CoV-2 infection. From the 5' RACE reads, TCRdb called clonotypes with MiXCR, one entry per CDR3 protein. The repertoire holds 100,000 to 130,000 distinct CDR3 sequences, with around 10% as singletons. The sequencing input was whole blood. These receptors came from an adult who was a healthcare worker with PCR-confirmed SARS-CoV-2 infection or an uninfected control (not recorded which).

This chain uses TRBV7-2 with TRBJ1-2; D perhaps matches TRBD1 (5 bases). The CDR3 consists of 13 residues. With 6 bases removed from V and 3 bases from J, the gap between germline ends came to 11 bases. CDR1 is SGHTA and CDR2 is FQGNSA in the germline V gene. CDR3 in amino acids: CASRSGTDYGYTF. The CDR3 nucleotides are TGTGCCAGCAGGTCCGGGACGGACTATGGCTACACCTTC.

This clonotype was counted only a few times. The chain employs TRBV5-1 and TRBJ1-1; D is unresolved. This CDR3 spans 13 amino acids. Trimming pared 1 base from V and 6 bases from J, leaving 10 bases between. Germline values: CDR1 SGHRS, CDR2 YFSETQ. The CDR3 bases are TGCGCCAGCAGCTTGCAGGAAAGCCCTGAAGCTTTCTTT. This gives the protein CASSLQESPEAFF.

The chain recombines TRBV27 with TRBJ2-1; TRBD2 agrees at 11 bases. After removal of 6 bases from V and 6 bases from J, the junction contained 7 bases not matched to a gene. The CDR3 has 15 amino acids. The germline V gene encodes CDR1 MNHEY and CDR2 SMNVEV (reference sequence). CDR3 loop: CASRPGTSGFNEQFF. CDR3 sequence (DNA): TGTGCCAGCAGACCGGGGACTAGCGGATTCAATGAGCAGTTCTTC.

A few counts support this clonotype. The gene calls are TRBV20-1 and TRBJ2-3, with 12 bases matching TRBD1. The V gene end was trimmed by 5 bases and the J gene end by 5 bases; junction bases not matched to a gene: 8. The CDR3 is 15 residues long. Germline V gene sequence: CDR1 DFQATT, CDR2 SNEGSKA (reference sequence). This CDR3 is CSAHDRDRGRDTQYF. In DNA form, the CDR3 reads TGCAGTGCTCACGACCGGGACAGGGGGCGAGATACGCAGTATTTT.

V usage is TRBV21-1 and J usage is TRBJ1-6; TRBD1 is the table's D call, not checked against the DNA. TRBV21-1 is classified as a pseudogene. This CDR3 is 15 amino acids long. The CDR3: CVSSGRGTYNSPLHF. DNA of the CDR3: TGTGTCAGCAGCGGCAGGGGTACCTATAATTCACCCCTCCACTTT.

CDR3 DNA sequence: TGCAGCGTTGGACCACCCTACGAGCAGTACTTC. Its protein product is CSVGPPYEQYF. V usage is TRBV29-1 and J usage is TRBJ2-7, with D hard to call. Germline lookup yields CDR1 SQVTM and CDR2 ANQGSEA. This CDR3 region has 11 residues. Trimming removed 4 bases from V and 2 bases from J, with 6 bases in between.

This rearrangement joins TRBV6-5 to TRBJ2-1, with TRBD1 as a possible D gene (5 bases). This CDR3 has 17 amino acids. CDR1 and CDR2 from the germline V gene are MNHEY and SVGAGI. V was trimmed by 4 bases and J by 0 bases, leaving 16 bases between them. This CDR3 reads CASSSTDPESSYNEQFF. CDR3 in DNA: TGTGCCAGCAGTTCGACAGATCCTGAAAGCTCCTACAATGAGCAGTTCTTC.

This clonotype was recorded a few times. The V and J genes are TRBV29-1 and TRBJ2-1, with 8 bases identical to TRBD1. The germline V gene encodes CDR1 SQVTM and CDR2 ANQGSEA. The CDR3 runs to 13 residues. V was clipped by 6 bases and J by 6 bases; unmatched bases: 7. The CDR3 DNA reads TGCAGCGTGCAAACCGGGACAGGCAATGAGCAGTTCTTC. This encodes CSVQTGTGNEQFF.

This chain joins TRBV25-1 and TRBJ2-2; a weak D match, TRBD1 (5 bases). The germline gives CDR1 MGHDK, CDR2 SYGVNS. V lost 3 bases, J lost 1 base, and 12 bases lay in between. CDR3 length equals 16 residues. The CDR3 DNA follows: TGTGCCAGCAGTGATCCCCTCAGGGAGAACACCGGGGAGCTGTTTTTT. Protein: CASSDPLRENTGELFF.

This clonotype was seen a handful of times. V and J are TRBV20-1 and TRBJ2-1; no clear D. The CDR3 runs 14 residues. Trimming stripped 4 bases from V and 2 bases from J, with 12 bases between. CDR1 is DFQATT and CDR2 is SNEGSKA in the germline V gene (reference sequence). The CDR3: CSAMDGVTYNEQFF. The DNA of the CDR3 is TGCAGTGCTATGGATGGAGTGACCTACAATGAGCAGTTCTTC.

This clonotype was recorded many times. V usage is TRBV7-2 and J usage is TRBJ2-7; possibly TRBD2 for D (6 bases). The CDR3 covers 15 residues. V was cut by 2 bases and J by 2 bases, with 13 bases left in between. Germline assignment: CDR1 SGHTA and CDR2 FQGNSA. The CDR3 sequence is CASSLWDSTAYEQYF. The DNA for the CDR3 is TGTGCCAGCAGCTTATGGGACTCTACCGCCTACGAGCAGTACTTC.

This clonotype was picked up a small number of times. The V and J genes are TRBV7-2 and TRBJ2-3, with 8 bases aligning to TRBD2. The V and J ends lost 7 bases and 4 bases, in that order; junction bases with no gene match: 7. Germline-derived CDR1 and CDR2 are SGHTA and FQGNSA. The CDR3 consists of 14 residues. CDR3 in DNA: TGTGCCAGCAAGAGGGCGGGAGGTTCAGATACGCAGTATTTT. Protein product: CASKRAGGSDTQYF.

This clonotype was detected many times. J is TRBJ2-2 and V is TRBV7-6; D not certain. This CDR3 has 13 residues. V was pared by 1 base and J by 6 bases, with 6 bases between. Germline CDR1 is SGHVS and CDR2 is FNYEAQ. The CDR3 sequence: CASSLVRPGELFF. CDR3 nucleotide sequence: TGTGCCAGCAGCTTAGTTCGGCCCGGGGAGCTGTTTTTT.

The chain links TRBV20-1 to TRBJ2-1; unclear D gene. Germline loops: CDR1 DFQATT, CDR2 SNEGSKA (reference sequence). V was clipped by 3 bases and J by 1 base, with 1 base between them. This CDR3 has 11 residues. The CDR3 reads CSASSYNEQFF. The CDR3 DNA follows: TGCAGTGCTAGTTCCTACAATGAGCAGTTCTTC.

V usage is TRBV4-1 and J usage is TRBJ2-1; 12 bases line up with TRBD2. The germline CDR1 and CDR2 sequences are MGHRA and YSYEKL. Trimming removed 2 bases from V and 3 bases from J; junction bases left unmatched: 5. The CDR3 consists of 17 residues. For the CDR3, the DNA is TGCGCCAGCAGCCAAAAGGGGACTAGCGGGCTCTACAATGAGCAGTTCTTC. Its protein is CASSQKGTSGLYNEQFF.

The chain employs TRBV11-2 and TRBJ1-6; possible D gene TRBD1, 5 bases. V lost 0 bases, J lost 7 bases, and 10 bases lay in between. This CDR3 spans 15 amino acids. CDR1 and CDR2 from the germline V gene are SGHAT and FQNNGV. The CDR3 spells CASSLDTGANSPLHF. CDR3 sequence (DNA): TGTGCCAGCAGCTTAGATACCGGGGCCAATTCACCCCTCCACTTT.

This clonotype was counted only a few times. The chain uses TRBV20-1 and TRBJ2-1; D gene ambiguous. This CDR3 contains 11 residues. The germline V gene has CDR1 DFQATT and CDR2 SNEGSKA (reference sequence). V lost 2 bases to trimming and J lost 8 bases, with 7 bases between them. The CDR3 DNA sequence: TGCAGTGCTAGACAGTACCATGAGCAGTTCTTC. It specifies CSARQYHEQFF.

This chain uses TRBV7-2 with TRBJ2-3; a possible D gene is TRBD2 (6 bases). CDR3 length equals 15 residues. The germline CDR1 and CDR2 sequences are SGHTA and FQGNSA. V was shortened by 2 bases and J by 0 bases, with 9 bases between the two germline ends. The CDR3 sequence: CASSLKAGSTDTQYF. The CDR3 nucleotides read TGTGCCAGCAGCTTAAAGGCGGGGAGCACAGATACGCAGTATTTT.

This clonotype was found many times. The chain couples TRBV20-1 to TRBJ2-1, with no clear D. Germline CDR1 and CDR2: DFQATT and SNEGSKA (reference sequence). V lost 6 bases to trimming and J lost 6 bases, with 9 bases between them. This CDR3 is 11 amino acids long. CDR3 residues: CSARGPNEQFF. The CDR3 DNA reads TGCAGTGCCCGTGGCCCCAATGAGCAGTTCTTC.

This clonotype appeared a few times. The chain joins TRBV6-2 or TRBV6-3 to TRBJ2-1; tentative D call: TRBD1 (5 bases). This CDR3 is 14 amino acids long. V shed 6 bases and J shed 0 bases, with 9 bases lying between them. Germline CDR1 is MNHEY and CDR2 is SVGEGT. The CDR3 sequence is CASRTAGSYNEQFF. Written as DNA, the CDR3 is TGTGCCAGCAGGACAGCCGGCTCCTACAATGAGCAGTTCTTC.

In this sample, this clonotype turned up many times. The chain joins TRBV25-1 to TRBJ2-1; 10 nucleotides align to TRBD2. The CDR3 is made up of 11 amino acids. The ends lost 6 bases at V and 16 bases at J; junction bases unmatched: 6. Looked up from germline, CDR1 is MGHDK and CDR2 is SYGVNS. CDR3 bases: TGTGCCAGCAGGGCGGGACTAGCGCTATTCTTC. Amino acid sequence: CASRAGLALFF.

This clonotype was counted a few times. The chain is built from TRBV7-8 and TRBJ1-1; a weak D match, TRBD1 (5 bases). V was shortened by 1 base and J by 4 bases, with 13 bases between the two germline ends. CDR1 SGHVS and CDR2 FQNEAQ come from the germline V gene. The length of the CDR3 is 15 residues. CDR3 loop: CASSLGGGGSTEAFF. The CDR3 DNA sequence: TGTGCCAGCAGCTTAGGGGGGGGAGGGAGCACTGAAGCTTTCTTT.

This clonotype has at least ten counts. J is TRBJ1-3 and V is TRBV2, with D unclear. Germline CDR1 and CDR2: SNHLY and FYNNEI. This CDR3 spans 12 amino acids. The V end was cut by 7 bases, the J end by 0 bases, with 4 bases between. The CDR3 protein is CASILSGNTIYF. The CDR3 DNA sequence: TGTGCCAGCATCCTCTCTGGAAACACCATATATTTT. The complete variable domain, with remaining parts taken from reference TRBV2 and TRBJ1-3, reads EPEVTQTPSHQVTQMGQEVILRCVPISNHLYFYWYRQILGQKVEFLVSFYNNEISEKSEIFDDQFSVERPDGSNFTLKIRSTKLEDSAMYFCASILSGNTIYFGEGSWLTVV.

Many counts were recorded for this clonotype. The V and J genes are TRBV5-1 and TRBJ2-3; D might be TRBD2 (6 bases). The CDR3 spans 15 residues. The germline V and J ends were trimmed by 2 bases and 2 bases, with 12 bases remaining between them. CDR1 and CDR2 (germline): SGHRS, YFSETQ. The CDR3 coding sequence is TGCGCCAGCAGCTTTAACGGGAGACCCACAGATACGCAGTATTTT. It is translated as CASSFNGRPTDTQYF.

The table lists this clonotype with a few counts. As DNA, the CDR3 is TGTGCCAGCAGTTACGCGGGGGACCGCAATGAAAAACTGTTTTTT. It translates to CASSYAGDRNEKLFF. The chain is built from TRBV6-5 and TRBJ1-4, with D possibly being TRBD1 (5 bases). The CDR3 totals 15 residues. V lost 2 bases and J 5 bases, leaving 12 bases between the germline ends. Germline loops: CDR1 MNHEY, CDR2 SVGAGI.